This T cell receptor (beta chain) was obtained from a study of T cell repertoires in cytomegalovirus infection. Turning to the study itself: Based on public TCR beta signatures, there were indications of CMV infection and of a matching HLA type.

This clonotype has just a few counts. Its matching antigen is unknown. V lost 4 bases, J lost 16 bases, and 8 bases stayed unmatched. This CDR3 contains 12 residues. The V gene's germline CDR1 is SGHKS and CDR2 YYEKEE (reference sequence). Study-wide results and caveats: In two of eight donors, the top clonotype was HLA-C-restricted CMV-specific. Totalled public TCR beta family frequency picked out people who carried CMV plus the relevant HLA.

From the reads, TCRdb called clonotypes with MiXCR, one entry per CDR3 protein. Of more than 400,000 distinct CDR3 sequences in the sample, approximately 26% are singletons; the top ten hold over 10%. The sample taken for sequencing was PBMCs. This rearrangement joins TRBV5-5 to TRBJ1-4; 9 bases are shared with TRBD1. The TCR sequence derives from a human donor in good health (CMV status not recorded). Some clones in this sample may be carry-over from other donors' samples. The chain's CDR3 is CASSAGTGSSFF. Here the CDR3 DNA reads TGTGCCAGCAGCGCCGGGACAGGGTCGTCGTTTTTT.